The 26 T cell receptor beta chains given below trace back to one sample, sequenced in a study of memory CD4+ T cells and cytomegalovirus serostatus. Single viable CD3+CD4+CD8-CD45RO+ cells were sorted as the memory CD4+ T cells. The assay was immunoSEQ multiplex PCR, and TCRdb's table has in-frame clones only and misses some. The table includes about 58,000 clones, roughly 85% detected once. The sample comprised memory CD4+ T cells from blood. These TCRs come from an adult in good health and CMV-seronegative. Some clones in this sample may be carry-over from other donors' samples.

J is TRBJ1-1 and V is TRBV7-2; unclear D gene. The CDR3 has 13 amino acids. V was clipped by 2 bases and J by 0 bases, with 4 bases between them. Germline lookup yields CDR1 SGHTA and CDR2 FQGNSA. The DNA for the CDR3 is TGTGCCAGCAGCTTATCGATGAACACTGAAGCTTTCTTT. The encoded protein is CASSLSMNTEAFF.

The chain recombines TRBV29-1 with TRBJ1-1; the D gene is possibly TRBD1 (5 bases). The germline V gene encodes CDR1 SQVTM and CDR2 ANQGSEA. The CDR3 sequence is 13 residues long. With 7 bases removed from V and 1 base from J, the gap between germline ends came to 13 bases. CDR3 amino acids: CSAVWGSNTEAFF. The CDR3 DNA sequence: TGCAGCGCCGTGTGGGGGTCGAACACTGAAGCTTTCTTT.

The CDR3 sequence is CASSGLRGNTIYF. CDR3 in DNA: TGTGCCAGCAGTGGCCTCCGGGGAAACACCATATATTTT. This chain uses TRBV2 with TRBJ1-3; D call uncertain. The germline CDR1 and CDR2 sequences are SNHLY and FYNNEI. CDR3 length equals 13 residues. V lost 4 bases and J lost 4, with 8 bases in between.

The V call is TRBV5-4, the J call TRBJ2-7; 11 nucleotides line up with TRBD2. CDR1 and CDR2 from the germline V gene are SGHNT and YYREEE (reference sequence). V lost 4 bases, J lost 9 bases, and 12 bases stayed unmatched. The CDR3 consists of 15 residues. Written as DNA, the CDR3 is TGTGCCAGCAGCCCCGGGACTAGCGGCAAAGTACCGCAGTACTTC. It translates to CASSPGTSGKVPQYF.

This chain joins TRBV7-8 and TRBJ2-2; 7 bases map to TRBD2. Losses at the gene ends were 4 bases for V and 0 bases for J; bases not matched to a gene: 5. This CDR3 is built from 16 residues. In germline, CDR1 is SGHVS, CDR2 FQNEAQ. The DNA of the CDR3 is TGTGCCAGCAGCTCAATGGGAGGGCCGAACACCGGGGAGCTGTTTTTT. Its translation is CASSSMGGPNTGELFF.

This rearrangement joins TRBV6-5 to TRBJ1-4; TRBD1 might be the D (5 bases). This CDR3 contains 15 residues. Germline values: CDR1 MNHEY, CDR2 SVGAGI. V shed 6 bases and J shed 7 bases, with 18 bases lying between them. The DNA of the CDR3 is TGTGCCAGCAGAAAAGCGGGGCCAATGAGTGAAAAACTGTTTTTT. Amino acid sequence: CASRKAGPMSEKLFF.

This sequence joins TRBV7-2 and TRBJ2-5; possibly TRBD1 for D (5 bases). Between the trimmed V and J ends, which lost 5 bases and 5 bases, there was a span of 18 bases. CDR3 length equals 15 residues. Germline V CDR1 and CDR2: SGHTA, FQGNSA. The CDR3 coding sequence is TGTGCCAGCAGCCCCCAATCAGGGATCGGGGAGACCCAGTACTTC. It encodes CASSPQSGIGETQYF.

V gene TRBV11-1 combines with J gene TRBJ2-2; 8 bases map to TRBD1. The V gene end was trimmed by 4 bases and the J gene end by 3 bases; junction bases not matched to a gene: 7. CDR3 length equals 16 residues. The V gene's germline CDR1 is SGHAT and CDR2 FQDESV (reference sequence). CDR3 region: CASSSYGQGDTGELFF. CDR3 sequence (DNA): TGTGCCAGCAGCTCGTATGGACAGGGAGACACCGGGGAGCTGTTTTTT.

V usage is TRBV5-1 and J usage is TRBJ1-4, with D maybe TRBD1 (6 bases). Per germline, CDR1 SGHRS and CDR2 YFSETQ. Trimming pared 3 bases from V and 3 bases from J, leaving 15 bases between. There are 16 residues in the CDR3. The CDR3 DNA is TGCGCCAGCAGCTCGCATCCACAGGGTGCTAATGAAAAACTGTTTTTT. Protein product: CASSSHPQGANEKLFF.

In the case of this clone: One junction end does not reproduce the germline sequence, and a read error may be involved. The chain recombines TRBV10-3 with TRBJ1-6, with unresolved D. Germline lookup yields CDR1 ENHRY and CDR2 SYGVKD. This CDR3 has 15 amino acids. CDR3 loop: CASSSENSYNSPLHF. The DNA of the CDR3 is TGTGCCAGCAGTTCGGAGAATTCCTATAATTCACCCCTCCACTTT.

J is TRBJ2-2 and V is TRBV5-4; the D is unclear. Germline V lookup: CDR1 SGHNT, CDR2 YYREEE (reference sequence). V lost 4 bases and J 2 bases, leaving 9 bases between the germline ends. The CDR3 spans 14 residues. The CDR3 spells CASSPLQNTGELFF. The CDR3 DNA is TGTGCCAGCAGCCCACTTCAAAACACCGGGGAGCTGTTTTTT.

V and J are TRBV5-4 and TRBJ2-5; D unresolved. From germline, CDR1 is SGHNT and CDR2 YYREEE (reference sequence). The CDR3 has 15 residues. V lost 2 bases and J lost 3, with 14 bases in between. The CDR3 bases are TGTGCCAGCAGCTTCGGAACCGCCTCGGAAGAGACCCAGTACTTC. Encoded protein: CASSFGTASEETQYF.

The chain links TRBV6-1 to TRBJ2-3; D is unclear. Germline V gene data show CDR1 as MNHNS and CDR2 as SASEGT. The V end was cut by 1 base, the J end by 2 bases, with 4 bases between. The CDR3 extends over 13 amino acids. The CDR3, as DNA: TGTGCCAGCAGTGAAGGTCCCACAGATACGCAGTATTTT. Translated, it gives CASSEGPTDTQYF.

V usage is TRBV7-8 and J usage is TRBJ1-2, with 7 positions matching TRBD1. CDR1 and CDR2 from the germline V gene are SGHVS and FQNEAQ. The CDR3 is 15 amino acids. V dropped 5 bases and J dropped 6; count of bases not matched to a gene: 12. The CDR3: CASSPPGTAFNGYTF. DNA for the CDR3: TGTGCCAGCAGCCCGCCCGGGACAGCATTTAATGGCTACACCTTC.

V is TRBV5-1 and J is TRBJ2-2; D uncertain. In germline, CDR1 is SGHRS, CDR2 YFSETQ. The CDR3 runs 15 residues. V was trimmed by 0 bases and J by 0 bases, leaving 6 bases between them. The chain's CDR3 is CASSLVGSNTGELFF. The CDR3 region has the DNA TGCGCCAGCAGCTTGGTCGGGTCGAACACCGGGGAGCTGTTTTTT.

The chain links TRBV19 to TRBJ1-5; 7 bases line up with TRBD1. Trimming removed 6 bases from V and 5 bases from J; junction bases left unmatched: 7. CDR1 LNHDA and CDR2 SQIVND come from the germline V gene (reference sequence). The CDR3 spans 14 residues. CDR3 DNA: TGTGCCAGTAGATACAGGGGATCGGATCAGCCCCAGCATTTT. It translates to CASRYRGSDQPQHF.

The chain joins TRBV7-2 to TRBJ2-2, with D maybe TRBD1 (8 bases). This CDR3 spans 16 amino acids. The germline CDR1 and CDR2 sequences are SGHTA and FQGNSA. V was shortened by 7 bases and J by 6 bases, with 21 bases between the two germline ends. This CDR3 is CASINRGGSSAGELFF. DNA of the CDR3: TGTGCCAGCATCAACAGGGGGGGGTCTAGCGCCGGGGAGCTGTTTTTT.

This clone was recorded a few times. This chain's CDR3 is CASSLQRDSYEQYF. The CDR3 DNA follows: TGCGCCAGCAGTCTACAGCGGGACTCCTACGAGCAGTACTTC. The V gene is TRBV10-2, the J gene TRBJ2-7, with 7 nucleotides matching TRBD2. The CDR3 totals 14 residues. V lost 5 bases to trimming and J lost 0 bases; unmatched junction nucleotides: 4. Per germline, CDR1 WSHSY and CDR2 SAAADI.

The rearrangement joins TRBV30 to TRBJ2-7, with D tentatively TRBD1 (6 bases). Trimming removed 3 bases from V and 1 base from J, with 16 bases in between. The CDR3 loop spans 15 amino acids. Germline V lookup: CDR1 GTSNPN, CDR2 SVGIG (reference sequence). CDR3 residues: CAWREPWTESYEQYF. CDR3 nucleotide sequence: TGTGCCTGGAGGGAGCCCTGGACAGAATCCTACGAGCAGTACTTC.

This rearrangement joins TRBV28 to TRBJ1-1; D remains unclear. The length of the CDR3 is 13 residues. The V and J ends lost 4 bases and 5 bases respectively, with 11 bases between them. The germline V gene has CDR1 MDHEN and CDR2 SYDVKM. The CDR3 DNA follows: TGTGCCAGCAGTTGGGCTGTGAGAACTGAAGCTTTCTTT. Encoded protein: CASSWAVRTEAFF.

The J gene is TRBJ1-1, the V gene TRBV5-1; perhaps TRBD1 as D (5 bases). V was cut by 0 bases and J by 11 bases, with 14 bases left in between. Per germline, CDR1 SGHRS and CDR2 YFSETQ. This CDR3 region has 13 residues. Here the CDR3 reads CASSLERGLGAFF. The CDR3 DNA reads as TGCGCCAGCAGCTTGGAGAGGGGCCTAGGGGCTTTCTTT.

The chain carries TRBV5-5 and TRBJ1-1; tentatively, D is TRBD1 (5 bases). Germline CDR1 and CDR2: SGHKS and YYEKEE (reference sequence). The CDR3 runs 13 residues. V was pared by 5 bases and J by 3 bases, with 11 bases between. CDR3 coding DNA: TGTGCCAGCAGTTCGGGACCGGACACTGAAGCTTTCTTT. As protein: CASSSGPDTEAFF.

The V gene is TRBV12-5, the J gene TRBJ1-3; maybe TRBD1 (6 bases). The CDR3 is 14 amino acids. Trimming removed 6 bases at V and 2 bases at J, with 11 bases between. The germline CDR1 and CDR2 sequences are LGHNT and FRNRAP. For the CDR3, the DNA is TGTGCTAGTGGCCCGACAGGAGCTGGAAACACCATATATTTT. This codes for CASGPTGAGNTIYF.

This clone was seen just once. The rearrangement links TRBV5-4 to TRBJ2-1; 7 nucleotides align to TRBD2. From germline, CDR1 is SGHNT and CDR2 YYREEE (reference sequence). Germline trimming cut 0 bases from V and 5 bases from J; bases unmatched to any gene: 5. CDR3 size: 15 residues. The CDR3 here is CASSLDQGLDNEQFF. CDR3 nucleotide sequence: TGTGCCAGCAGCTTGGATCAAGGACTAGACAATGAGCAGTTCTTC.

The rearrangement uses TRBV7-9 and TRBJ1-2, with D unclear. Germline lookup yields CDR1 SEHNR and CDR2 FQNEAQ (reference sequence). Between the trimmed V and J ends, which lost 5 bases and 4 bases, there was a span of 17 bases. The CDR3 is 15 residues long. The DNA for the CDR3 is TGTGCCAGCAGCCTGGGTACAGAGTCCTTCTATGGCTACACCTTC. Residues: CASSLGTESFYGYTF.

The V gene is TRBV2, the J gene TRBJ2-1; 8 nucleotides line up with TRBD2. V dropped 1 base and J dropped 0; count of bases not matched to a gene: 2. From germline, CDR1 is SNHLY and CDR2 FYNNEI. The CDR3 sequence is 16 residues long. CDR3 in amino acids: CASSEVSGSSYNEQFF. The CDR3 bases are TGTGCCAGCAGTGAAGTCAGCGGGAGCTCCTACAATGAGCAGTTCTTC.